The clone carrying this TCR beta chain was counted many times. What it binds is unknown. This sample is drawn from a study of CD8 T cells in ankylosing spondylitis. From the 5' RACE reads, TCRdb called clonotypes with MiXCR, one entry per CDR3 protein. The data contain some 100,000 distinct CDR3 sequences, roughly 8.3% of them singletons. The V gene lost 2 bases and the J gene lost 4 bases, with 12 bases spanning the gap. This CDR3 has 15 amino acids. Findings and caveats of the study: Clones tied to disease were said to be significantly enriched in matched ankylosing spondylitis synovial fluid.

V gene TRBV12-3 or TRBV12-4 combines with J gene TRBJ1-5, with D possibly TRBD1 on 6 matching bases. Material for sequencing was blood, either unsorted or a sorted T cell fraction (not recorded which). This TCR came from a male donor with ankylosing spondylitis or in good health (not recorded which). The CDR3 protein is CASSLFRGSNQPQHF. The CDR3 nucleotides read TGTGCCAGCAGTTTATTCAGGGGATCAAATCAGCCCCAGCATTTT.